This T cell receptor beta chain was recorded in a study of siplizumab effects on memory and regulatory T cells (dated by TCRdb to between 2018 and 2020). About the investigation overall: The study looked at the effect of siplizumab, an anti-CD2 antibody, on alloreactive T-cell subsets in allogeneic mixed lymphocyte reactions made from human PBMCs.

A remark on this clone: No cognate antigen has been identified for it. No base quality information exists; no much larger clone differs at one position.

Unstimulated CD4+ memory cells were also sequenced in three donor pairs, together with CD4+ naive, CD8+ TEMRA, CD8+ naive and CD8+ effector memory subsets. Sorted unstimulated T cells and proliferating T cells recovered from mixed lymphocyte reactions were subjected to TCRbeta CDR3 sequencing. Fresh whole blood from fewer than twelve HLA-typed healthy donors was used to isolate PBMCs. Study-level results and caveats: Siplizumab significantly lowered the cumulative frequency of alloreactive sequences that could be traced to unstimulated CD4+ memory T cells. Among mappable alloreactive CD4+ clones, the Treg-derived fraction averaged 68.8% with siplizumab versus around 27% in control reactions. Roughly 80-97% of proliferating CD4+ or CD8+ clones could not be assigned a naive or memory phenotype. Greater diversity appeared to be present in unstimulated naive T cells than in memory T cells, and a substantial contribution to the alloresponse seemed to be made by naive cells. Whether proliferating Tregs from siplizumab cultures were suppressive was not functionally confirmed. Sequences below about 10^-5 frequency were poorly captured, so only a minor fraction of alloreactive clones could be mapped to unstimulated subsets.

The library was made by the immunoSEQ multiplex PCR assay. The deep sequencing platform assayed around 10^5 TCR templates per sample. Genomic DNA extracted from sorted T cells was the material used for TCRbeta CDR3 sequencing. Processing in the source paper ran as follows. The R programming language was used for clonal analysis of the TCRbeta CDR3 data. Unstimulated samples were compared with post-reaction CFSE-low samples to define alloreactive CD4+ and CD8+ clones. Alloreactive CD4+ clones were assigned to regulatory or non-regulatory origin by matching sequences to sorted unstimulated Treg and non-Treg repertoires. Here the immuneACCESS table is served through TCRdb, limited to in-frame sequences with V and J called. Missing clones are a known gap in these copies; in checked studies unresolved V genes cover under half, and the rest lacks a known reason. That table furnishes V, J and clone size, whereas the DNA furnished D and trimming. The sample table shows some 100,000 clones, and approximately 96% are seen once. 0.025% to 0.035% of the sample is held by the ten biggest clonotypes.

Including cysteine and phenylalanine, the CDR3 has 11 amino acids. The sequence is cut down to CDR3 DNA, 33 bases in frame from base 1. CDR1 and CDR2 are read off the germline V gene as MDHEN and SYDVKM. Trimming at the junction amounts to 5 bases on V and 11 bases on J, and the germline ends lie 12 bases apart. This receptor was identified in a human donor in good health. The chain is encoded by TRBV28 joined to TRBJ2-5; too little of a D gene remains to name it. Source material: naive CD4+ T cells sorted from blood. The sample's cell subset or site label, decoded: unstimulated naive T cells. The CDR3 reads as follows: CASSRALGQYF. The base sequence is TGTGCCAGCAGTCGGGCCCTCGGGCAGTACTTC.